This section outlines one T cell receptor beta chain sequence together with its context. Each sample had at least 6.5 million PBMCs isolated. The authors extracted at least 5.5 micrograms of total RNA per sample. These data are taken from a study of blood T cells in healthy people across ages. Germline-derived CDR1 and CDR2 are SGHRS and YFSETQ. Trimming cost V 2 bases and J 2 bases, with 8 bases left between them. CDR3 length equals 14 residues. Combining a sample-barcoded 5' primer with a J-beta primer mix, a second PCR ran for about 7 to 11 cycles. Each cDNA molecule was tagged by a template-switch adaptor with 12 random nucleotides. From the 5' RACE reads, TCRdb called clonotypes with MiXCR, one entry per CDR3 protein. The table shows 1,800,000 or so distinct CDR3 sequences, with approximately 39% occurring only once.

The receptor comes from a human donor in good health. V gene TRBV5-1 combines with J gene TRBJ2-1; a possible D gene is TRBD2 (5 bases). The sequenced sample consisted of blood. The CDR3 DNA reads TGCGCCAGCAGCTTAAAGACTACCTACAATGAGCAGTTCTTC. This codes for CASSLKTTYNEQFF.